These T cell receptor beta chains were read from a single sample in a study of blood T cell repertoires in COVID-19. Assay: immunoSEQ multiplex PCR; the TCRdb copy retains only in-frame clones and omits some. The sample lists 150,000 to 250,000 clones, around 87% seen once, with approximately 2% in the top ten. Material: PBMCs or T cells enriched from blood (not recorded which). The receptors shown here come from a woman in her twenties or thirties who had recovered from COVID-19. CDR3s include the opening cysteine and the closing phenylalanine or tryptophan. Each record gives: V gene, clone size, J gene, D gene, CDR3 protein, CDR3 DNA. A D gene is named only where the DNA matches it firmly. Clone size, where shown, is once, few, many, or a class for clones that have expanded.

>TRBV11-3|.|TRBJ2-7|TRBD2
CASSFGGGDKEQYF
TGTGCCAGCAGCTTCGGCGGGGGGGATAAAGAGCAGTACTTC
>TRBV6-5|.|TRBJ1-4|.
CASSPDRTHDEKLFF
TGTGCCAGCAGTCCTGACAGGACACACGATGAAAAACTGTTTTTT
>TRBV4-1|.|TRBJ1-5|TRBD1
CASSQERVTGENQPQHF
TGCGCCAGCAGCCAAGAAAGGGTGACAGGGGAAAATCAGCCCCAGCATTTT
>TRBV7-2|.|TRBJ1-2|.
CASSSQGQSGYTF
TGTGCCAGCAGCTCCCAGGGACAATCTGGCTACACCTTC
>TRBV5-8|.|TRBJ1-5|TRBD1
CASSPGTGIVSNQPQHF
TGTGCCAGCAGCCCCGGGACAGGGATCGTAAGCAATCAGCCCCAGCATTTT
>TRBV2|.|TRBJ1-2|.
CASRADEGNYGYTF
TGTGCCAGCAGGGCGGACGAGGGTAACTATGGCTACACCTTC
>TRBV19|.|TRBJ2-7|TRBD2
CASSTSGLGYEQYF
TGTGCCAGTAGTACTAGCGGGTTGGGCTACGAGCAGTACTTC
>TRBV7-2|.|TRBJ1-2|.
CASSSKQVYGGYTF
TGTGCCAGCAGCTCGAAACAGGTGTACGGGGGCTACACCTTC
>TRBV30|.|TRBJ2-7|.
CAWSAPGAEQYF
TGTGCCTGGAGTGCCCCGGGTGCGGAGCAGTACTTC
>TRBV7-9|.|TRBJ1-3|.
CASSYGVASGNTIYF
TGTGCCAGCAGCTACGGGGTGGCATCTGGAAACACCATATATTTT
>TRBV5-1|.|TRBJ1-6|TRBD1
CASSLSGQGYSPLHF
TGCGCCAGCAGCTTGTCTGGACAGGGATATTCACCCCTCCACTTT
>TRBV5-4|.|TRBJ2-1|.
CASSPGEAQYSYNEQFF
TGTGCCAGCAGCCCAGGGGAAGCCCAGTACTCCTACAATGAGCAGTTCTTC
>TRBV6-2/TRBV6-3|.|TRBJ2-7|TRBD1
CASSWTGAYEQYF
TGTGCCAGCAGTTGGACAGGGGCCTACGAGCAGTACTTC
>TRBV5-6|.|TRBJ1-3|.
CASSFLGSSGNTIYF
TGTGCCAGCAGCTTTCTAGGGAGCTCTGGAAACACCATATATTTT
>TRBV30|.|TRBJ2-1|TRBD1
CAWCTGTGGDNEQFF
TGTGCCTGGTGCACCGGGACAGGGGGAGACAATGAGCAGTTCTTC
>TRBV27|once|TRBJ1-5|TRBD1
CASSLGQGFNQPQHF
TGTGCCAGCAGTTTGGGACAGGGGTTCAATCAGCCCCAGCATTTT
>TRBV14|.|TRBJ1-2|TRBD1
CASSQAGQGIGYTF
TGTGCCAGCAGCCAAGCCGGACAGGGTATCGGCTACACCTTC